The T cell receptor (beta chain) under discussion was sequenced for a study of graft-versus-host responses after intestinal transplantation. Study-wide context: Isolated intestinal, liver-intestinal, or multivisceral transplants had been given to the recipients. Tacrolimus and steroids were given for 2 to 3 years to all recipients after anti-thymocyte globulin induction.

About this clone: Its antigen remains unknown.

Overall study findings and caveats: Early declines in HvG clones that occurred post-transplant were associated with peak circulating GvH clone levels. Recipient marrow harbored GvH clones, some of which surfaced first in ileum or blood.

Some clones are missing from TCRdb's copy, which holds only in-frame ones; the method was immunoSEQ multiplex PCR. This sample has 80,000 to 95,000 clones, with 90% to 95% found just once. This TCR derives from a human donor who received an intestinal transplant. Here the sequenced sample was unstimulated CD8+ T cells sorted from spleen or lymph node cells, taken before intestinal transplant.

CDR3 in amino acids: CAISEWDRGGYEQYF. The CDR3 DNA is TGTGCCATCAGTGAGTGGGACAGGGGGGGCTACGAGCAGTACTTC. The chain joins TRBV10-3 to TRBJ2-7, with 11 bases fitting TRBD1. Trimming took 1 base from V and 3 from J; bases not matched to a gene: 2. This CDR3 is built from 15 residues. CDR1 is ENHRY, CDR2 SYGVKD, per germline.